This TCR beta chain was sequenced during a study of CD8 T cells in Susac syndrome. Overall study findings and caveats: By the study's own acknowledgment, its TCR sequencing and HLA analysis included relatively few individuals.

The length of the CDR3 is 13 residues. V lost 2 bases and J lost 5, with 7 bases in between. CDR1 and CDR2 (germline): MGHRA, YSYEKL. FACS was used to enrich TEMRA cells, whereas the CD8+ and CD4+ T cells were obtained by negative isolation. Notes on this clonotype: The target antigen is unknown.

Random-hexamer reverse transcription was applied to roughly 0.5 to 1 ug RNA. MiXCR, run by TCRdb on the immunoSEQ multiplex PCR reads, gives a single entry per CDR3 protein. The sample includes 180,000 or so distinct CDR3 sequences, about 95% of them seen just once. The chain joins TRBV4-1 to TRBJ1-5; D call uncertain. Sequencing was done on a sample of CD4+ T cells from PBMCs. The clonotype originates from a human donor in good health. The CDR3 bases are TGCGCCAGCAGCCAAAGCCCCGATCAGCCCCAGCATTTT. This translates into CASSQSPDQPQHF.